The 32 T cell receptor beta chains presented below share a single source sample, sequenced in a study of cytomegalovirus exposure and HLA in healthy donors. PCR involved 60 Vbeta and 13 Jbeta primers. Some clones are missing from TCRdb's copy, which holds only in-frame ones; the method was immunoSEQ multiplex PCR. Recorded for this sample: 150,000 or so clones. Input material: PBMCs. The receptors here all came from a woman in her fifties or sixties in good health and CMV-seronegative.

Concerning this clone: Different DNA sequences within this sample yield the same CDR3. The rearrangement links TRBV6-6 to TRBJ2-7; the match to TRBD1 covers 10 bases. In germline, CDR1 is MNHNY, CDR2 SVGAGI (reference sequence). The CDR3 contains 15 residues. The junction had 13 bases not matched to a gene; V was cut back by 5 bases and J by 9 bases. The CDR3 nucleotides read TGTGCCAGCAGTGATCCCGGGACAGGGGCTCTAATGCAGTACTTC. Its translation: CASSDPGTGALMQYF.

This chain uses TRBV5-8 with TRBJ2-7, with 10 positions matching TRBD2. Germline-derived CDR1 and CDR2 are SGHTS and YDEGEE. This CDR3 spans 15 amino acids. The V segment lost 4 bases and the J segment 3 bases; nucleotides outside the gene matches: 7. CDR3 region: CASSATSGAVYEQYF. CDR3 in DNA: TGTGCCAGCAGCGCAACTAGCGGGGCTGTCTACGAGCAGTACTTC.

On this clone: Distinct nucleotide sequences in the sample also encode this CDR3. V and J are TRBV5-1 and TRBJ2-7; 9 nucleotides match TRBD2. The germline gives CDR1 SGHRS, CDR2 YFSETQ. This CDR3 has 15 amino acids. V was clipped by 0 bases and J by 6 bases; unmatched bases: 7. This CDR3 is CASSLGVAGVSEQYF. The CDR3 bases are TGCGCCAGCAGCTTGGGGGTAGCGGGAGTCAGCGAGCAGTACTTC.

The V call is TRBV18, the J call TRBJ1-1; 9 bases are shared with TRBD1. The CDR3 runs 15 residues. After removal of 6 bases from V and 0 bases from J, the junction contained 5 bases not matched to a gene. Germline values: CDR1 KGHSH, CDR2 LQKENI. CDR3 in DNA: TGTGCCAGCTCTTTGGGACAGGGTATGAACACTGAAGCTTTCTTT. Its translation: CASSLGQGMNTEAFF.

V is TRBV27 and J is TRBJ2-7; a possible D gene is TRBD1 (6 bases). The CDR3 totals 15 residues. Trimming took 0 bases from V and 2 from J, leaving 11 bases between them. Looked up from germline, CDR1 is MNHEY and CDR2 is SMNVEV (reference sequence). CDR3 coding DNA: TGTGCCAGCAGTTTATCGGCACAGGGAGCCTACGAGCAGTACTTC. The encoded protein is CASSLSAQGAYEQYF.

The V gene is TRBV19, the J gene TRBJ1-2; TRBD1 matches at 8 bases. Losses at the gene ends were 0 bases for V and 4 bases for J; bases not matched to a gene: 13. Germline assignment: CDR1 LNHDA and CDR2 SQIVND (reference sequence). CDR3 length: 18 residues. CDR3 coding DNA: TGTGCCAGTAGTATAGATTATGCCGGGACAGGATCCCTCTATGGCTACACCTTC. Translation gives CASSIDYAGTGSLYGYTF.

The rearrangement uses TRBV10-3 and TRBJ2-5; perhaps TRBD1 as D (6 bases). V was cut by 6 bases and J by 2 bases, with 7 bases left in between. In germline, CDR1 is ENHRY, CDR2 SYGVKD. CDR3 length: 12 amino acids. The DNA of the CDR3 is TGTGCCATCAGGGACAGTCAAGAGACCCAGTACTTC. Residues: CAIRDSQETQYF.

The chain carries TRBV5-1 and TRBJ1-1; D is possibly TRBD1 (5 bases). Germline loops: CDR1 SGHRS, CDR2 YFSETQ. Trimming cost V 0 bases and J 6 bases, with 12 bases left between them. CDR3 length: 14 amino acids. CDR3 DNA: TGCGCCAGCAGCTTGGTGGCAGGGAAGGCTGAAGCTTTCTTT. It encodes CASSLVAGKAEAFF.

The chain carries TRBV25-1 and TRBJ1-1; D is ambiguous. There are 11 residues in the CDR3. Trimming shortened V by 5 bases and J by 4 bases, and 5 bases separated the two germline ends. Germline V CDR1 and CDR2: MGHDK, SYGVNS. This chain's CDR3 is CASSLGTEAFF. As DNA, the CDR3 is TGTGCCAGCAGTCTAGGCACTGAAGCTTTCTTT.

V and J are TRBV12-5 and TRBJ1-1; D is unclear. Germline CDR1 reads LGHNT; CDR2 reads FRNRAP. The length of the CDR3 is 13 residues. Trimming removed 2 bases from V and 2 bases from J, with 6 bases in between. The CDR3 nucleotides read TGTGCTAGTGGTTTGCGGGGAAACACTGAAGCTTTCTTT. It codes for CASGLRGNTEAFF.

This chain joins TRBV9 and TRBJ2-3, with D possibly TRBD1 on 7 matching bases. The V gene's germline CDR1 is SGDLS and CDR2 YYNGEE. CDR3 length equals 14 residues. V lost 0 bases and J lost 5, with 10 bases in between. This CDR3 is CASSVAGGQDTQYF. The CDR3, as DNA: TGTGCCAGCAGCGTAGCAGGGGGGCAAGATACGCAGTATTTT.

This chain uses TRBV18 with TRBJ1-6; D is unresolved. V lost 1 base to trimming and J lost 8 bases, with 12 bases between them. The CDR3 runs to 15 residues. Germline V CDR1 and CDR2: KGHSH, LQKENI. The CDR3 DNA reads as TGTGCCAGCTCACCACACTTTCAGGCTGATTCACCCCTCCACTTT. It specifies CASSPHFQADSPLHF. Full variable domain (remainder filled in from reference TRBV18 and TRBJ1-6): NAGVMQNPRHLVRRRGQEARLRCSPMKGHSHVYWYRQLPEEGLKFMVYLQKENIIDESGMPKERFSAEFPKEGPSILRIQQVVRGDSAAYFCASSPHFQADSPLHFGNGTRLTVT.

The chain is built from TRBV5-1 and TRBJ2-3, with D possibly matching TRBD2 (5 bases). The CDR3 runs 15 residues. Trimming cost V 5 bases and J 1 base, with 14 bases left between them. Looked up from germline, CDR1 is SGHRS and CDR2 is YFSETQ. The CDR3 sequence is CASSTLGGGTDTQYF. The CDR3 bases are TGCGCCAGCAGTACGCTAGGAGGAGGCACAGATACGCAGTATTTT.

This chain joins TRBV19 and TRBJ1-5; 7 nucleotides match TRBD1. V lost 7 bases and J lost 2; bases outside the gene matches: 11. This CDR3 region has 16 residues. Germline CDR1 is LNHDA and CDR2 is SQIVND (reference sequence). CDR3 in DNA: TGTGCCAGTAACAAAGGACAGGTCGGGGGCAATCAGCCCCAGCATTTT. It specifies CASNKGQVGGNQPQHF.

This chain links TRBV19 with TRBJ1-1, with D unresolved. The CDR3 sequence is 14 residues long. The germline gives CDR1 LNHDA, CDR2 SQIVND (reference sequence). The V end lost 6 bases, the J end lost 6 bases, and 17 bases lay between the germline ends. CDR3: CASSTHMKGAEAFF. The CDR3 nucleotides are TGTGCCAGTAGCACACATATGAAAGGAGCTGAAGCTTTCTTT.

The V gene is TRBV2, the J gene TRBJ2-2, with D possibly TRBD2 on 5 matching bases. V was trimmed by 6 bases and J by 1 base, leaving 6 bases between them. The germline CDR1 and CDR2 sequences are SNHLY and FYNNEI. This CDR3 region has 13 residues. This CDR3 reads CASRRENTGELFF. Here the CDR3 DNA reads TGTGCCAGCAGGAGGGAGAACACCGGGGAGCTGTTTTTT.

The chain recombines TRBV18 with TRBJ1-3, with a tentative D call TRBD1 (5 bases). CDR1 and CDR2 from the germline V gene are KGHSH and LQKENI. Trimming cost V 3 bases and J 11 bases, with 11 bases left between them. The CDR3 has 12 residues. CDR3 sequence reads: CASSPEGSAIYF. In DNA, the CDR3 is TGTGCCAGCTCACCGGAGGGGAGCGCCATATATTTT.

The rearrangement joins TRBV12-5 to TRBJ2-5; D might be TRBD1 (6 bases). Germline-derived CDR1 and CDR2 are LGHNT and FRNRAP. V lost 6 bases and J 1 base, leaving 15 bases between the germline ends. This CDR3 has 15 amino acids. Here the CDR3 DNA reads TGTGCTAGTGGCACAGGGCCACCTAGCCAAGAGACCCAGTACTTC. Its translation is CASGTGPPSQETQYF. Together with reference TRBV12-5 and TRBJ2-5, the CDR3 gives the full variable domain: DARVTQTPRHKVTEMGQEVTMRCQPILGHNTVFWYRQTMMQGLELLAYFRNRAPLDDSGMPKDRFSAEMPDATLATLKIQPSEPRDSAVYFCASGTGPPSQETQYFGPGTRLLVL.

The V call is TRBV5-1, the J call TRBJ2-3, with TRBD1 matching 7 bases. Per the germline V gene, CDR1 is SGHRS and CDR2 is YFSETQ. J gave up 1 base and V 2 bases, and 4 bases lay outside the gene matches. CDR3 length equals 15 residues. The CDR3 loop reads CASSFRDSRTDTQYF. The CDR3, as DNA: TGCGCCAGCAGCTTTAGGGACAGCCGCACAGATACGCAGTATTTT.

The chain links TRBV5-1 to TRBJ1-2; D is undetermined. Germline V lookup: CDR1 SGHRS, CDR2 YFSETQ. The CDR3 runs to 12 residues. V was cut by 0 bases and J by 13 bases, with 13 bases left in between. The CDR3 reads CASSLVQNPLTF. The CDR3 region has the DNA TGCGCCAGCAGCTTGGTCCAGAATCCTCTCACCTTC.

This rearrangement joins TRBV9 to TRBJ2-2; 8 nucleotides line up with TRBD1. Losses at the gene ends were 4 bases for V and 6 bases for J; bases not matched to a gene: 5. Per germline, CDR1 SGDLS and CDR2 YYNGEE. CDR3 length equals 14 residues. In DNA form, the CDR3 reads TGTGCCAGCAGCACTGGACAGGGCGCCGGGGAGCTGTTTTTT. This sequence encodes CASSTGQGAGELFF.

This sequence joins TRBV7-9 and TRBJ2-5; possible D gene TRBD2, 5 bases. From germline, CDR1 is SEHNR and CDR2 FQNEAQ (reference sequence). V lost 5 bases, J lost 5 bases, and 15 bases lay in between. There are 14 residues in the CDR3. CDR3 nucleotides: TGTGCCAGCAGCCCCGGCGGGTCTTTGGAGACCCAGTACTTC. It codes for CASSPGGSLETQYF.

A word on this clone: This sample also contains other DNA sequences that code for the same CDR3. The rearrangement links TRBV18 to TRBJ2-5; 8 nucleotides agree with TRBD1. CDR3 size: 13 residues. J gave up 2 bases and V 4 bases, and 0 bases lay outside the gene matches. Germline V lookup: CDR1 KGHSH, CDR2 LQKENI. DNA for the CDR3: TGTGCCAGCTCACGGGACAGGCAAGAGACCCAGTACTTC. It encodes CASSRDRQETQYF.

The CDR3 coding sequence is TGTGCCAGCAGGGGTGCAGGGGAAGAGACCCAGTACTTC. Its translation is CASRGAGEETQYF. The chain uses TRBV6-5 and TRBJ2-5; maybe TRBD1 (6 bases). The ends were cut back, 6 bases at V and 3 bases at J, with 11 bases in the middle. The CDR3 runs to 13 residues. CDR1 MNHEY and CDR2 SVGAGI come from the germline V gene.

V usage is TRBV11-2 and J usage is TRBJ2-7; TRBD1 agrees at 7 bases. V was pared by 5 bases and J by 3 bases, with 13 bases of the junction left unmatched. Germline V gene lookup returns CDR1 SGHAT and CDR2 FQNNGV. CDR3 size: 16 residues. CDR3 DNA: TGTGCCAGCAGCCCCATAGGGGGCGTAATAGGCTACGAGCAGTACTTC. This translates into CASSPIGGVIGYEQYF.

The chain carries TRBV28 and TRBJ1-1, with 12 bases identical to TRBD1. Germline V gene lookup returns CDR1 MDHEN and CDR2 SYDVKM. With 4 bases clipped from V and 5 bases from J, the junction kept 5 bases outside the gene matches. The CDR3 is made up of 15 amino acids. In DNA, the CDR3 is TGTGCCAGCAGTTCCCCGGGACAGGGGGCAACTGAAGCTTTCTTT. This gives the protein CASSSPGQGATEAFF.

Concerning this clone: Other DNA variants within this sample encode the same CDR3. The V gene is TRBV15, the J gene TRBJ1-1; D is unresolved. CDR3 size: 14 residues. The V end lost 0 bases, the J end lost 6 bases, and 11 bases lay between the germline ends. From germline, CDR1 is LNHNV and CDR2 YYDKDF (reference sequence). CDR3 sequence reads: CATSRDAGEAEAFF. The CDR3 coding sequence is TGTGCCACCAGCAGAGATGCCGGAGAGGCTGAAGCTTTCTTT.

The V call is TRBV18, the J call TRBJ2-1; 7 bases agree with TRBD2. V shed 0 bases and J 3 bases; nucleotides not matched to a gene: 11. This CDR3 comprises 18 residues. Per the germline V gene, CDR1 is KGHSH and CDR2 is LQKENI. The CDR3 region has the DNA TGTGCCAGCTCACCACCAGTTAGGAGCGGGAAATACTACAATGAGCAGTTCTTC. Its protein is CASSPPVRSGKYYNEQFF. Full variable domain (outside the CDR3, taken from reference TRBV18 and TRBJ2-1): NAGVMQNPRHLVRRRGQEARLRCSPMKGHSHVYWYRQLPEEGLKFMVYLQKENIIDESGMPKERFSAEFPKEGPSILRIQQVVRGDSAAYFCASSPPVRSGKYYNEQFFGPGTRLTVL.

J is TRBJ2-7 and V is TRBV28; 8 positions match TRBD1. The junction had 7 bases not matched to a gene; V was cut back by 5 bases and J by 1 base. This CDR3 is built from 15 residues. Per the germline V gene, CDR1 is MDHEN and CDR2 is SYDVKM. CDR3 loop: CASSHRGRSSYEQYF. The DNA for the CDR3 is TGTGCCAGCAGTCACAGGGGGAGGAGTTCCTACGAGCAGTACTTC.

The chain recombines TRBV5-5 with TRBJ1-4, with D possibly being TRBD1 (6 bases). With 0 bases removed from V and 3 bases from J, the gap between germline ends came to 9 bases. Germline CDR1 is SGHKS and CDR2 is YYEKEE (reference sequence). CDR3 length equals 15 residues. The CDR3 bases are TGTGCCAGCAGCTTGGGCGGGGGCTCTAATGAAAAACTGTTTTTT. It codes for CASSLGGGSNEKLFF.

The rearrangement uses TRBV6-5 and TRBJ2-7, with 7 bases lining up with TRBD1. This CDR3 spans 13 amino acids. With 5 bases clipped from V and 4 bases from J, the junction kept 5 bases outside the gene matches. Germline V CDR1 and CDR2: MNHEY, SVGAGI. CDR3 amino acids: CASSRSTGYEQYF. CDR3 coding DNA: TGTGCCAGCAGTCGATCGACAGGGTACGAGCAGTACTTC.

J is TRBJ1-5 and V is TRBV12-5; D perhaps matches TRBD1 (6 bases). The germline CDR1 and CDR2 sequences are LGHNT and FRNRAP. V lost 4 bases to trimming and J lost 0 bases, with 25 bases between them. The CDR3 is 20 residues long. DNA of the CDR3: TGTGCTAGTGGTTACCGAGGACAGACACAAACCCGCTATAGCAATCAGCCCCAGCATTTT. Protein product: CASGYRGQTQTRYSNQPQHF.